These 2 T cell receptor beta chains were all obtained from the same sample, sequenced in a study of cytomegalovirus exposure and HLA in healthy donors. Both 60 Vbeta primers and 13 Jbeta primers went into the PCR. Sequenced by immunoSEQ multiplex PCR; TCRdb stores in-frame clones only, minus some. Of roughly 98,000 clones listed, 70% are singletons. The sequencing input was PBMCs. Receptors originate from a man aged 45-60 years in good health and CMV-seronegative.

The J gene is TRBJ1-1, the V gene TRBV30, with D unresolved. Germline V gene sequence: CDR1 GTSNPN, CDR2 SVGIG (reference sequence). Trimming removed 6 bases at V and 6 bases at J, with 14 bases between. CDR3 length: 12 amino acids. The CDR3 DNA sequence: TGTGCCTGCCAACCCACGGTTTCTGAAGCTTTCTTT. Residues: CACQPTVSEAFF.

This clone was detected only once. The chain uses TRBV5-1 and TRBJ1-1; tentatively, D is TRBD1 (5 bases). The CDR3 totals 14 residues. The V gene lost 0 bases and the J gene lost 5 bases, with 11 bases spanning the gap. The germline V gene encodes CDR1 SGHRS and CDR2 YFSETQ. The CDR3 DNA is TGCGCCAGCAGCTTGGGGGGCGGTAGGACTGAAGCTTTCTTT. This sequence encodes CASSLGGGRTEAFF. The full variable domain, with the rest looked up from reference TRBV5-1 and TRBJ1-1, is KAGVTQTPRYLIKTRGQQVTLSCSPISGHRSVSWYQQTPGQGLQFLFEYFSETQRNKGNFPGRFSGRQFSNSRSEMNVSTLELGDSALYLCASSLGGGRTEAFFGQGTRLTVV.